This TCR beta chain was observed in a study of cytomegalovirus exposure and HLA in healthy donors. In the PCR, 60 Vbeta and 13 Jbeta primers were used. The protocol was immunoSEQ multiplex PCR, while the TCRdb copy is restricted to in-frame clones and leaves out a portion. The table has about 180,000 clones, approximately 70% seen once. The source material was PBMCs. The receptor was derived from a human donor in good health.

CDR3 bases: TGTGCCAGCAGCACTGACAGGGGCTACGAGCAGTACTTC. Translation: CASSTDRGYEQYF. V usage is TRBV7-2 and J usage is TRBJ2-7, with 8 bases that match TRBD1. This CDR3 comprises 13 residues. V dropped 5 bases and J dropped 3; count of bases not matched to a gene: 3. In germline, CDR1 is SGHTA, CDR2 FQGNSA.